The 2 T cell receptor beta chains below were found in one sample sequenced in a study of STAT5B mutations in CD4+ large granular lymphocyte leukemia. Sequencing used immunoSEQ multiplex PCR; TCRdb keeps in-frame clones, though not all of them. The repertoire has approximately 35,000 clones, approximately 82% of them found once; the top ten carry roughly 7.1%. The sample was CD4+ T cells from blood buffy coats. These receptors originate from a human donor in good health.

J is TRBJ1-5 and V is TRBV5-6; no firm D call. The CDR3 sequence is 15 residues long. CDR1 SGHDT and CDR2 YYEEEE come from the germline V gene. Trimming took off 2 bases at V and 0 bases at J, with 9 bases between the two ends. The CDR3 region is CASSFGQISNQPQHF. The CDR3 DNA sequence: TGTGCCAGCAGCTTCGGGCAGATTAGCAATCAGCCCCAGCATTTT.

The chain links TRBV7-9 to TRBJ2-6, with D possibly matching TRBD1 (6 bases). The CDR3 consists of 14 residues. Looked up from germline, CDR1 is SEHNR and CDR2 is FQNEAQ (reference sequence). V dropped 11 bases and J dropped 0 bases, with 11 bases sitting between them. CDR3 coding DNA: TGTGCCTTCAGGGGTTACTCTGGGGCCAACGTCCTGACTTTC. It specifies CAFRGYSGANVLTF.